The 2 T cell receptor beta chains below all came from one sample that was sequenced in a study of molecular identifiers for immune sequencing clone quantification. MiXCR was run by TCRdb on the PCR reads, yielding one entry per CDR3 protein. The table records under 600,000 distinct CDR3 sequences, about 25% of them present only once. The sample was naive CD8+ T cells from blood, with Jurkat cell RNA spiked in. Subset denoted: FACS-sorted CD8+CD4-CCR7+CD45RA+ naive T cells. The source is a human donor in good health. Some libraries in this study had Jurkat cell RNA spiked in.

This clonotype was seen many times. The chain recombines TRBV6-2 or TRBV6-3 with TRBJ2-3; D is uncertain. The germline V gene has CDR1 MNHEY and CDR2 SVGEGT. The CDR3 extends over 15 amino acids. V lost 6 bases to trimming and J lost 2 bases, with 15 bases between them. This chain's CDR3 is CASRPPDGYTDTQYF. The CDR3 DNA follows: TGTGCCAGCAGGCCTCCGGACGGCTACACAGATACGCAGTATTTT.

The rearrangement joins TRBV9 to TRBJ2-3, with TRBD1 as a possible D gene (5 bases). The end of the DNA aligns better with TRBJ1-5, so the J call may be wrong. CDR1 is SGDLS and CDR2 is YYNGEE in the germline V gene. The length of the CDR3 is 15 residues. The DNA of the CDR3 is TGTGCCAGCAGCGTAGAGGGGTATGGCACAGATACGCAGCATTTT. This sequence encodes CASSVEGYGTDTQHF.